The entry that follows covers one TCR beta chain sequence. A much larger clone differs from this one at a single base, so this may be a read error. This sample was taken from a study of early T cells in non-severe SARS-CoV-2 infection. TCRdb re-analysed the 5' RACE reads in MiXCR, keeping a single row per CDR3 protein. Here the sample spans some 37,000 distinct CDR3 sequences, approximately 8.9% being singletons. The length of the CDR3 is 14 residues. V dropped 3 bases and J dropped 10 bases, with 16 bases sitting between them. Germline V gives CDR1 SGHVS, CDR2 FQNEAQ. Sample: whole blood. The rearrangement links TRBV7-8 to TRBJ2-1; TRBD1 is a possible D gene (5 bases). The clonotype was recovered from an adult who was a healthcare worker with PCR-confirmed SARS-CoV-2 infection or an uninfected control (not recorded which). The CDR3 nucleotides are TGTGCCAGCAGCTTGGGCAGCCTGGGGCGGGAGCAGTTCTTC. It is translated as CASSLGSLGREQFF.